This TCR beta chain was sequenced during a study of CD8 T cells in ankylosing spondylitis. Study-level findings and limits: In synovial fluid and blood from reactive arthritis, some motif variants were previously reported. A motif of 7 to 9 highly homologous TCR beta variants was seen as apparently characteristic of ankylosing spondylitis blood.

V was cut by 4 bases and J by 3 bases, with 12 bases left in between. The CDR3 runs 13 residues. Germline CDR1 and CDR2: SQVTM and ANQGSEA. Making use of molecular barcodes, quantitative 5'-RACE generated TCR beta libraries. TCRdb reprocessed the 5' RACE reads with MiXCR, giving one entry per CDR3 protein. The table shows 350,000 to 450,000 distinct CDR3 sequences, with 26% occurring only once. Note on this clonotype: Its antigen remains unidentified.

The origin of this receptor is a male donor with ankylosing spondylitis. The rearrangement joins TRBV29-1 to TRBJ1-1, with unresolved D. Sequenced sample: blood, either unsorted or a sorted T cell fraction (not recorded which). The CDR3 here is CSVAGRADTEAFF. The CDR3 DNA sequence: TGCAGCGTTGCTGGGAGGGCTGACACTGAAGCTTTCTTT.